This T cell receptor beta chain was recovered during a study of T-cell memory formation after mild COVID-19. About the study: In these data, TCR clusters were largely donor specific.

Study-wide points: The SARS-CoV-2 specificity of second-wave clones reaching peak at day 37 remained unverified. Contracting clones localized mainly to CM and EM when CD4+ and mainly to EMRA when CD8+.

TCR alpha and TCR beta cDNA libraries carrying sample barcodes and UMIs came from 5'RACE with constant-segment primers. TCRdb re-derived calls from the 5' RACE reads in MiXCR, one entry per CDR3 protein. This sample has approximately 230,000 distinct CDR3 sequences, with over 15% found just once. With 5 bases removed from V and 6 bases from J, the gap between germline ends came to 11 bases. The CDR3 has 13 amino acids. Germline CDR1 SGHTA, CDR2 FQGNSA. This clonotype occurred a few times. Its specificity is not known. The sample was PBMCs or a T cell subset sorted from them (not recorded which). The rearrangement links TRBV7-2 to TRBJ1-5; the D is unclear. The clonotype was recovered from a man aged 18 to 29 who had mild COVID-19 (a few samples of this study predate the infection). Cell type and time point are not known. CDR3 in amino acids: CASSPQLTQPQHF. DNA for the CDR3: TGTGCCAGCAGCCCCCAGCTCACTCAGCCCCAGCATTTT.